The rows below give T cell receptor beta chains drawn from one sample of a study of vaccination and CD4 T cells after COVID-19. Their recognized antigens are unknown. TCRdb independently ran MiXCR on the PCR reads; one entry per CDR3 protein. This sample yields approximately 21,000 distinct CDR3 sequences, of which about 56% are seen a single time; nearly 7.5% belongs to the top ten. Sequencing was carried out using CD4+ T cells from blood, cultured in vitro. These receptors were obtained from a human donor who had recovered from COVID-19. CDR3s include the opening cysteine and the closing phenylalanine or tryptophan. A D gene is named only where the DNA matches it firmly.

>TRBD1|TRBV11-3|16|TRBJ1-1
CASSLGQGEVNTEAFF
>-|TRBV10-3|14|TRBJ1-1
CAISESTVYTEAFF
>TRBD1|TRBV12-3/TRBV12-4|16|TRBJ1-5
CASSPTGDSLNQPQHF
>-|TRBV12-3/TRBV12-4|14|TRBJ2-7
CASSFDRLTYEQYF
>-|TRBV27|15|TRBJ1-3
CASSPGGFVGNTIYF
>TRBD1|TRBV11-2|15|TRBJ2-7
CASSRDNRGFDEQYF
>-|TRBV29-1|12|TRBJ1-5
CSETTGYQPQHF
>TRBD2|TRBV20-1|15|TRBJ2-5
CSASMASGQKETQYF
>-|TRBV7-2|15|TRBJ1-4
CASSLNAFSNEKLFF
>TRBD2|TRBV12-3/TRBV12-4|17|TRBJ2-3
CASSFGKIAGNTDTQYF
>-|TRBV27|14|TRBJ1-2
CASSFLDRSYGYTF
>-|TRBV10-2|13|TRBJ1-2
CASSPGGGYGYTF
>-|TRBV18|17|TRBJ2-2
CASSDGRPALGVGELFF
>-|TRBV19|13|TRBJ1-2
CASSIQANYGYTF
>-|TRBV11-2|14|TRBJ2-3
CASSLDLLSHTQYF
>-|TRBV11-3|13|TRBJ1-1
CASSLVTGTEAFF